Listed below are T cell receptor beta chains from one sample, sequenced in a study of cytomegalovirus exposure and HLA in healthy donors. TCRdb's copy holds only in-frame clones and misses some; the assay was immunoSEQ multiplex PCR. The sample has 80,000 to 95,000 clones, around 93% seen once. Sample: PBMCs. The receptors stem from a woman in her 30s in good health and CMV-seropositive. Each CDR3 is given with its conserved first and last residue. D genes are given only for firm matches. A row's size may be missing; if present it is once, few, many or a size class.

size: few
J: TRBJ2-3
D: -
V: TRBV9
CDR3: CASSVAGVGTDTQYF
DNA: TGTGCCAGCAGCGTAGCGGGAGTAGGGACAGATACGCAGTATTTT

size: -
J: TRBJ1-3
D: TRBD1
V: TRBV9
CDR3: CASSGTGSSGNTIYF
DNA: TGTGCCAGCAGCGGGACAGGGTCCTCTGGAAACACCATATATTTT

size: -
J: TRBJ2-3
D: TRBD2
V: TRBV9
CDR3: CASSSWAVAGGADTQYF
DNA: TGTGCCAGCAGTTCCTGGGCTGTAGCGGGCGGGGCAGATACGCAGTATTTT

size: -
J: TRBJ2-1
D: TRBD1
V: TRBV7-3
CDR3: CASSPAGTGPYNEQFF
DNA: TGTGCCAGCAGCCCCGCCGGGACAGGACCCTACAATGAGCAGTTCTTC

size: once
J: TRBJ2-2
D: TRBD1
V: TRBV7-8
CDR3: CASSTDRGRGTGELFF
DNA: TGTGCCAGCAGCACCGACAGGGGGCGCGGGACCGGGGAGCTGTTTTTT

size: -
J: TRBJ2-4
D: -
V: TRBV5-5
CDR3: CASSLGRDSKNIQYF
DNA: TGTGCCAGCAGCTTGGGCAGGGACTCCAAAAACATTCAGTACTTC

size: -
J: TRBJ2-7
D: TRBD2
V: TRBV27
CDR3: CASKPGGDPYEQYF
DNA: TGTGCCAGCAAACCGGGAGGGGACCCCTACGAGCAGTACTTC

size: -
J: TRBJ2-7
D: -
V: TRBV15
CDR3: CATSRAGPYEQYF
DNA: TGTGCCACCAGCAGAGCAGGGCCCTACGAGCAGTACTTC

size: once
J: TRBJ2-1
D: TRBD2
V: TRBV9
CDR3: CASSVGLAGVENEQFF
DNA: TGTGCCAGCAGCGTCGGACTAGCGGGAGTGGAGAATGAGCAGTTCTTC

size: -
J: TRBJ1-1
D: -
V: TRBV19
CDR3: CASSIRAGATEAFF
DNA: TGTGCCAGTAGTATCCGCGCAGGCGCCACTGAAGCTTTCTTT

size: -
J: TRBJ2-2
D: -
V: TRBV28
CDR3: CASSLSGPGTGELFF
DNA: TGTGCCAGCAGTTTAAGCGGACCGGGGACCGGGGAGCTGTTTTTT

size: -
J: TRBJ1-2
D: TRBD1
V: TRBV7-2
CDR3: CASSSDRGGYTF
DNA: TGTGCCAGCAGCTCTGACAGGGGTGGCTACACCTTC

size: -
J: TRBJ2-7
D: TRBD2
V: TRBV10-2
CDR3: CASAPTSGRLGYEQYF
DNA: TGCGCCAGCGCCCCGACTAGCGGGAGGCTAGGGTACGAGCAGTACTTC

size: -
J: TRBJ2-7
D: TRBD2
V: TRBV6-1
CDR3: CASGGGGSYEQYF
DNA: TGTGCCAGCGGTGGCGGGGGCTCCTACGAGCAGTACTTC

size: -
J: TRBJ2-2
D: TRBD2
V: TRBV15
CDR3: CATSRLRTRSNTGELFF
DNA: TGTGCCACCAGCAGGCTCAGGACTAGGAGTAACACCGGGGAGCTGTTTTTT

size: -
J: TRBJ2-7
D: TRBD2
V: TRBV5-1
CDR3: CASSSRTSGISNEQYF
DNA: TGCGCCAGCAGCTCCCGGACTAGCGGGATCTCTAACGAGCAGTACTTC

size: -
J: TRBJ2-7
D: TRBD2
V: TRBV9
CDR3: CASSVMGTSGIEQYF
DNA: TGTGCCAGCAGCGTAATGGGGACTAGCGGGATCGAGCAGTACTTC

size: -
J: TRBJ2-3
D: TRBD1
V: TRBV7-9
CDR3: CASSKWTGGTDTQYF
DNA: TGTGCCAGCAGCAAATGGACAGGGGGGACAGATACGCAGTATTTT

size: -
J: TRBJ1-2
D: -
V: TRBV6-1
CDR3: CASREAPGSNYGYTF
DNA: TGTGCCAGCAGAGAGGCCCCGGGTTCTAACTATGGCTACACCTTC

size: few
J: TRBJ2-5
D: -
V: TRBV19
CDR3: CASGRETQYF
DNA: TGTGCCAGTGGGAGGGAGACCCAGTACTTC

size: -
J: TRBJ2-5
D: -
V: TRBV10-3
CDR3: CLSVRGQETQYF
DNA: TGCCTCTCCGTGCGGGGACAAGAGACCCAGTACTTC

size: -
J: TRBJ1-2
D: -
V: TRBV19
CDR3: CASSMPPGHRVGYTF
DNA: TGTGCCAGTAGTATGCCTCCGGGACATCGAGTCGGCTACACCTTC

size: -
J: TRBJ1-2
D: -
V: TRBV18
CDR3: CASSRRLTGSGYTF
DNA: TGTGCCAGCTCACGGAGATTGACAGGTAGTGGCTACACCTTC

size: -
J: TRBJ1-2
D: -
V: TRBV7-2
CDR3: CASVLGLAYGYTF
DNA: TGTGCCAGTGTCTTAGGACTGGCCTATGGCTACACCTTC

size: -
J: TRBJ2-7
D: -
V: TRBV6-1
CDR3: CASSELASYEQYF
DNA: TGTGCCAGCAGCGAACTAGCTTCCTACGAGCAGTACTTC

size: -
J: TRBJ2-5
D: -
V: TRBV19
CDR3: CASSIGRGRETQYF
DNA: TGTGCCAGTAGTATAGGGAGGGGACGGGAGACCCAGTACTTC

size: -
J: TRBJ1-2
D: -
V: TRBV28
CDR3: CASSLYTRGYGYTF
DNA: TGTGCCAGCAGTTTATATACGAGGGGGTATGGCTACACCTTC

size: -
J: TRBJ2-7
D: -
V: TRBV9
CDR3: CASSVGLGSYEQYF
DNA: TGTGCCAGCAGCGTAGGGCTAGGCTCCTACGAGCAGTACTTC

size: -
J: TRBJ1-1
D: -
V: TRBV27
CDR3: CASSLDRQEAFF
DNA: TGTGCCAGCAGTTTGGATAGACAGGAAGCTTTCTTT

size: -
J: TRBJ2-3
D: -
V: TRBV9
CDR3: CASSVKAISTDTQYF
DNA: TGTGCCAGCAGCGTAAAAGCGATAAGCACAGATACGCAGTATTTT

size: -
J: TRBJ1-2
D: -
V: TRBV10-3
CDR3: CAISQETEANYGYTF
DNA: TGTGCCATCAGTCAGGAGACAGAAGCTAACTATGGCTACACCTTC

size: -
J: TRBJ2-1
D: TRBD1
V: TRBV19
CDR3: CASSIRDREFF
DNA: TGTGCCAGTAGTATTAGGGACAGGGAGTTCTTC

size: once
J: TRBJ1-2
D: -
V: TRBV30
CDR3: CASILPYFGYTF
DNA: TGTGCCAGCATACTCCCGTATTTCGGCTACACCTTC

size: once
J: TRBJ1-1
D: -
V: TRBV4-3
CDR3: CASSRSGNTEAFF
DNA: TGCGCCAGCAGCCGTTCGGGGAACACTGAAGCTTTCTTT

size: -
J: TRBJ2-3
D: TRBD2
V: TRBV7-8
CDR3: CASSFLREGVEDTQYF
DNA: TGTGCCAGCAGCTTCTTGCGGGAGGGCGTGGAAGATACGCAGTATTTT

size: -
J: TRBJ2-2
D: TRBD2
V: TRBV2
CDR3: CASSTPTGTSGRSYTGELFF
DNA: TGTGCCAGCAGTACTCCTACTGGGACTAGCGGGAGGTCTTACACCGGGGAGCTGTTTTTT

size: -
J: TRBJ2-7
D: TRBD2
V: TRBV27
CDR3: CASSTSSGSYEQYF
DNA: TGTGCCAGCAGTACGTCTAGCGGCTCCTACGAGCAGTACTTC

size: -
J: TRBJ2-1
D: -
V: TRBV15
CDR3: CATSRDLSGSYNEQFF
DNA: TGTGCCACCAGCAGAGATTTAAGCGGGTCCTACAATGAGCAGTTCTTC

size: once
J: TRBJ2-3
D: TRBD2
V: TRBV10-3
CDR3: CAISGAGTSGRAGDTQYF
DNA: TGTGCCATCAGTGGAGCCGGGACTAGCGGGAGGGCCGGAGATACGCAGTATTTT

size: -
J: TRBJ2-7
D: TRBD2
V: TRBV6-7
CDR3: CASSYSKDLSLLAGGEQYF
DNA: TGTGCCAGCAGTTACTCGAAAGACCTCTCCTTACTAGCGGGAGGAGAGCAGTACTTC

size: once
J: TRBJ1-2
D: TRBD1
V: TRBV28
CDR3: CASSLGDREIGYTF
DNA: TGTGCCAGCAGTTTAGGGGACAGGGAAATTGGCTACACCTTC

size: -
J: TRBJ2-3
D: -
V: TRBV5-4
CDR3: CASSLGSTDTQYF
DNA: TGTGCCAGCAGCCTCGGGAGCACAGATACGCAGTATTTT

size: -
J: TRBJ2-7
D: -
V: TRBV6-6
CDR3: CASSYRGFEQYF
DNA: TGTGCCAGCAGTTACAGGGGATTCGAGCAGTACTTC

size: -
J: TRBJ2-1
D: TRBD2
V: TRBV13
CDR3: CASSLGLAGGGVENEQFF
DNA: TGTGCCAGCAGCTTAGGTCTGGCGGGAGGGGGGGTGGAAAATGAGCAGTTCTTC

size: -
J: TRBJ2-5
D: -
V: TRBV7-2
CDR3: CASSKAGLIGGETQYF
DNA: TGCGCCAGCAGCAAGGCCGGGTTAATAGGGGGAGAGACCCAGTACTTC

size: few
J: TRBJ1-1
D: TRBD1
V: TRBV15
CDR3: CATSLTGKGEAFF
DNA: TGTGCCACCAGCCTGACAGGGAAAGGTGAAGCTTTCTTT

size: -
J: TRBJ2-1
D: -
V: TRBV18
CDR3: CASSQAPSFYNEQFF
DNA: TGTGCCAGCTCACAGGCCCCTAGCTTTTACAATGAGCAGTTCTTC

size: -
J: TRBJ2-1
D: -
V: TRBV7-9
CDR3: CASSFRQSSYNEQFF
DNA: TGTGCCAGCAGCTTCAGGCAGAGCTCCTACAATGAGCAGTTCTTC

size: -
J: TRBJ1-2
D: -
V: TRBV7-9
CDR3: CASSPPGGGYGYTF
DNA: TGTGCCAGCAGCCCCCCTGGGGGAGGCTATGGCTACACCTTC

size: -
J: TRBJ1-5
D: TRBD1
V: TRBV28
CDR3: CASRPQGPGQPQHF
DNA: TGTGCCAGCAGACCACAGGGGCCGGGGCAGCCCCAGCATTTT

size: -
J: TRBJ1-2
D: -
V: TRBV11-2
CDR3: CASSLDRQEYGYTF
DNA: TGTGCCAGCAGCTTAGATCGGCAGGAATATGGCTACACCTTC

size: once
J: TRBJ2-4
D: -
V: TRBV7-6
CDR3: CASSLSGGQTRNIQYF
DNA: TGTGCCAGCAGCTTATCTGGGGGACAAACAAGGAACATTCAGTACTTC

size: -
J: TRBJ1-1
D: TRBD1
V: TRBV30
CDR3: CAWSRTGELSEAFF
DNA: TGTGCCTGGAGTCGGACAGGGGAGTTAAGTGAAGCTTTCTTT

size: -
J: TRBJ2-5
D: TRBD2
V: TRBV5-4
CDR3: CASSPVESGGSRETQYF
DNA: TGTGCCAGCAGCCCCGTGGAGAGCGGGGGGTCCCGGGAGACCCAGTACTTC

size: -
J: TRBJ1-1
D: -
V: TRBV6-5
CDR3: CASSTGQLTEAFF
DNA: TGTGCCAGCAGTACAGGGCAACTCACTGAAGCTTTCTTT

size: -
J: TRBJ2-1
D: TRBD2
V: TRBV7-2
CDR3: CASSRGISGSWGHNEQFF
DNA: TGTGCCAGCAGCCGAGGCATTAGCGGGAGTTGGGGGCACAATGAGCAGTTCTTC

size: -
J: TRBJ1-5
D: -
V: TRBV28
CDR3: CASSRPGHLGSNQPQHF
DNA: TGTGCCAGCAGTAGGCCGGGACACCTTGGTAGCAATCAGCCCCAGCATTTT